This TCR beta chain was identified in a study of memory CD4+ T cells and cytomegalovirus serostatus. Study-level results: About two fifths of the roughly 150 known CMV-associated TCRbeta sequences appeared in CD4+ memory.

This clone has a single count. Its antigen is currently unknown. In the study's own analysis: Out-of-frame sequences were removed, leaving 2 million to 2.5 million distinct TCRbeta sequences. Measured with immunoSEQ multiplex PCR; TCRdb has only the in-frame clones, and not every one. Clone size and the V and J calls come from that table; the DNA yielded D and trimming. The sample holds about 44,000 clones, less than 85% seen once. Single viable CD3+CD4+CD8-CD45RO+ cells were sorted as the memory CD4+ T cells. CD4+ T cells were isolated by positive magnetic selection. The sequenced material came from memory CD4+ T cells from blood. The receptor was derived from an adult in good health and CMV-seronegative.

The CDR3, as DNA: TGTGCCAGCAGTACGACAGGGAACGCAGATACGCAGTATTTT. Translated, it gives CASSTTGNADTQYF. The chain combines TRBV27 with TRBJ2-3; TRBD1 aligns across 7 bases. V lost 5 bases to trimming and J lost 4 bases; unmatched junction nucleotides: 6. Germline-derived CDR1 and CDR2 are MNHEY and SMNVEV (reference sequence). This CDR3 is built from 14 residues.